The 19 T cell receptor beta chains listed next were all sequenced from one sample in a study of Tregs in tolerant kidney transplant recipients. The antigens for these receptors are not known. This table comes from immunoSEQ multiplex PCR, and its TCRdb copy is limited to in-frame clones, with some not included. The sample records several thousand clones, approximately 45% being singletons. Input material: CD4+ T cells from blood cultured with allogeneic cells. The receptors stem from a human donor in good health.

This clone was detected once. Its ends do not fully match the called genes, so a read error is possible. The chain has TRBV7-9 and TRBJ2-7; D uncertain. Germline V gene sequence: CDR1 SEHNR, CDR2 FQNEAQ (reference sequence). The CDR3 sequence is 14 residues long. The CDR3 region has the DNA TGCGCCAGCAGCCAAGAAGGGAAGGCCACGCCGCAGTACTTC. It translates to CASSQEGKATPQYF.

The chain links TRBV6-5 to TRBJ1-1, with D possibly being TRBD1 (6 bases). Trimming pared 5 bases from V and 8 bases from J, leaving 15 bases between. Germline CDR1 reads MNHEY; CDR2 reads SVGAGI. This CDR3 region has 13 residues. CDR3 sequence (DNA): TGTGCCAGCAGTCAAGGGGGTGGGTTCGAAGCTTTCTTT. It specifies CASSQGGGFEAFF.

The CDR3 nucleotides are TGTGCCAGCAGGGACGACAGGGTGGGCTATGGCTACACCTTC. Translated, it gives CASRDDRVGYGYTF. This chain links TRBV6-5 with TRBJ1-2; 7 bases match TRBD1. The length of the CDR3 is 14 residues. J lost 4 bases, V lost 6 bases, and 8 bases had no gene match. CDR1 is MNHEY and CDR2 is SVGAGI in the germline V gene.

By its share, this clone is medium-sized. CDR3 in amino acids: CASSFQERQQYF. The CDR3 DNA reads as TGTGCCAGCAGCTTTCAGGAACGACAGCAGTACTTC. V gene TRBV13 combines with J gene TRBJ2-7; no firm D call. V lost 3 bases and J lost 8, with 11 bases in between. CDR3 length: 12 amino acids. Germline CDR1 and CDR2: PRHDT and FYEKMQ (reference sequence).

This chain uses TRBV27 with TRBJ2-7; D remains ambiguous. Germline V gene sequence: CDR1 MNHEY, CDR2 SMNVEV (reference sequence). Trimming pared 3 bases from V and 1 base from J, leaving 7 bases between. This CDR3 contains 13 residues. This CDR3 is CASSFGVSYEQYF. CDR3 in DNA: TGTGCCAGCAGTTTCGGAGTTTCCTACGAGCAGTACTTC.

This clone showed up many times. The chain has TRBV5-1 and TRBJ2-5, with TRBD2 matching 15 bases. The CDR3 is 16 residues long. Trimming took 4 bases from V and 5 from J; bases not matched to a gene: 6. CDR1 and CDR2 from the germline V gene are SGHRS and YFSETQ. Here the CDR3 reads CASSPSGTSGRETQYF. CDR3 nucleotides: TGCGCCAGCAGCCCCTCCGGGACTAGCGGGAGGGAGACCCAGTACTTC.

Written as DNA, the CDR3 is TGTGCCAGCAGTACATTGACAGGCCCCGGGATCAATCAGCCCCAGCATTTT. It is translated as CASSTLTGPGINQPQHF. This sequence joins TRBV27 and TRBJ1-5, with a tentative D call TRBD1 (6 bases). Germline assignment: CDR1 MNHEY and CDR2 SMNVEV (reference sequence). The CDR3 is 17 residues long. Trimming removed 5 bases at V and 3 bases at J, with 20 bases between.

V usage is TRBV11-2 and J usage is TRBJ2-7, with 9 positions matching TRBD1. V gave up 5 bases and J gave up 0 bases; unmatched junction bases: 17. Germline-derived CDR1 and CDR2 are SGHAT and FQNNGV. This CDR3 contains 19 residues. The CDR3 sequence: CASSTLDRGIGYASYEQYF. CDR3 nucleotides: TGTGCCAGCAGCACCCTGGACAGGGGTATAGGGTACGCCTCCTACGAGCAGTACTTC.

This clone has a handful of counts. This chain joins TRBV10-3 and TRBJ1-6, with D maybe TRBD1 (5 bases). V shed 2 bases and J shed 8 bases, with 10 bases lying between them. The CDR3 runs 14 residues. The germline V gene encodes CDR1 ENHRY and CDR2 SYGVKD. The CDR3 region has the DNA TGTGCCATCAGTGAGGGGGGGAGGTATTCACCCCTCCACTTT. Translation gives CAISEGGRYSPLHF.

This rearrangement joins TRBV5-4 to TRBJ2-7; D tentatively reads TRBD1 or TRBD2 (5 bases each). The CDR3 has 15 amino acids. The germline V gene encodes CDR1 SGHNT and CDR2 YYREEE (reference sequence). V lost 4 bases to trimming and J lost 0 bases, with 14 bases between them. The CDR3 bases are TGTGCCAGCAGCCAAGTCGGGGCCGGCTCCTACGAGCAGTACTTC. Protein sequence: CASSQVGAGSYEQYF.

This clone was detected once. The CDR3 DNA sequence: TGTGCCAGCAGCCCAACCGGGGGCTGGCTTGAAGAGACCCAGTACTTC. Translation: CASSPTGGWLEETQYF. The rearrangement joins TRBV7-9 to TRBJ2-5; D may correspond to TRBD1 or TRBD2 (6 bases each). The germline CDR1 and CDR2 sequences are SEHNR and FQNEAQ (reference sequence). The ends were cut back, 5 bases at V and 3 bases at J, with 19 bases in the middle. The CDR3 spans 16 residues.

This clone was observed once. The chain links TRBV27 to TRBJ2-1, with unresolved D. This CDR3 comprises 14 residues. Looked up from germline, CDR1 is MNHEY and CDR2 is SMNVEV (reference sequence). Trimming removed 8 bases from V and 0 bases from J, with 11 bases in between. The CDR3: CASGALSSYNEQFF. The CDR3 region has the DNA TGTGCCAGCGGAGCCCTGAGCTCCTACAATGAGCAGTTCTTC.

The rearrangement links TRBV7-2 to TRBJ1-1; TRBD1 matches at 9 bases. Per germline, CDR1 SGHTA and CDR2 FQGNSA. This CDR3 has 14 residues. V lost 4 bases to trimming and J lost 8 bases; unmatched junction nucleotides: 8. The CDR3 protein is CASSSFRDREEAFF. The CDR3 DNA reads TGTGCCAGCAGCTCATTCCGGGACAGGGAGGAAGCTTTCTTT.

The chain links TRBV11-2 to TRBJ2-2; 7 bases map to TRBD2. The CDR3 spans 16 residues. The germline V gene has CDR1 SGHAT and CDR2 FQNNGV. With 5 bases clipped from V and 7 bases from J, the junction kept 13 bases outside the gene matches. The CDR3: CASSPAGAGRGGELFF. CDR3 bases: TGTGCCAGCAGCCCAGCCGGGGCAGGGAGGGGCGGGGAGCTGTTTTTT.

This clone was detected only a few times. The chain employs TRBV11-3 and TRBJ1-1; D not resolved. Germline values: CDR1 SGHNT, CDR2 YENEEA. The CDR3 contains 13 residues. V dropped 5 bases and J dropped 6 bases, with 13 bases sitting between them. The CDR3 region is CASSVLRVAEAFF. The CDR3 nucleotides are TGTGCCAGCAGCGTTTTAAGGGTGGCTGAAGCTTTCTTT.

The chain recombines TRBV15 with TRBJ1-1; tentative D call: TRBD1 (6 bases). The V and J ends lost 5 bases and 1 base respectively, with 11 bases between them. This CDR3 comprises 14 residues. Germline V gene lookup returns CDR1 LNHNV and CDR2 YYDKDF (reference sequence). In DNA form, the CDR3 reads TGTGCCACCAGCCGTTTGGACAGGAACACTGAAGCTTTCTTT. It yields the protein CATSRLDRNTEAFF.

This clone is large. The V gene is TRBV27, the J gene TRBJ1-2, with TRBD1 matching over 8 bases. Germline V gene data show CDR1 as MNHEY and CDR2 as SMNVEV (reference sequence). After removal of 3 bases from V and 8 bases from J, the junction contained 5 bases not matched to a gene. This CDR3 is built from 13 residues. The CDR3 nucleotides read TGTGCCAGCAGTTTTACAGGGGGGTTAGGCTACACCTTC. It specifies CASSFTGGLGYTF.

There are a few counts of this clone. The chain carries TRBV5-6 and TRBJ2-7, with D possibly TRBD2 on 6 matching bases. Looked up from germline, CDR1 is SGHDT and CDR2 is YYEEEE. V was shortened by 3 bases and J by 1 base, with 23 bases between the two germline ends. CDR3 length equals 18 residues. The CDR3 bases are TGTGCCAGCAGCTCTGCCCCCGGGACTCATCCTAAGTCCTACGAGCAGTACTTC. Translating gives CASSSAPGTHPKSYEQYF.

This clone is termed medium-sized. The chain combines TRBV14 with TRBJ1-2, with a tentative D call TRBD1 (6 bases). V was trimmed by 0 bases and J by 4 bases, leaving 15 bases between them. CDR1 is SGHDN, CDR2 FVKESK, per germline. The CDR3 is made up of 16 amino acids. The CDR3 nucleotides read TGTGCCAGCAGCCAAGATTTTGTGGAGACAGGCTATGGCTACACCTTC. Protein sequence: CASSQDFVETGYGYTF.